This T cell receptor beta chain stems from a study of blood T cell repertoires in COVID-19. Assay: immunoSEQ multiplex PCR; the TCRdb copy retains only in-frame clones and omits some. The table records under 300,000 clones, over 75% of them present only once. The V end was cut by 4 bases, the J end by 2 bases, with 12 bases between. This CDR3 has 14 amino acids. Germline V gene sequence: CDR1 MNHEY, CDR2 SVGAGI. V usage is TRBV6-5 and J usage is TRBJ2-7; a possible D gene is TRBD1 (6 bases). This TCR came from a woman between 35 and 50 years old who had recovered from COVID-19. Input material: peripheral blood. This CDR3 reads CASSSRDIPYEQYF. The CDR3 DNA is TGTGCCAGCAGTTCCCGGGACATACCCTACGAGCAGTACTTC.